Described below is a single T cell receptor beta chain sequence and its context. Its antigen remains unknown. In each case, RNA was isolated and then reverse transcribed into cDNA as the sequencing template. Data came from immunoSEQ multiplex PCR; TCRdb stores just in-frame clones and leaves some out. The sample includes under 250,000 clones, approximately 57% seen only once; the top ten take roughly 1.5%. The entry originates in a study of CD8+ T cells in alopecia areata. Study context: For the treated group, dosing was oral tofacitinib at 5 to 10 mg twice daily. Whole-study findings and limits: Numerous clones, expanded in lesions, remained in scalp and blood during tofacitinib.

Specified treatment: oral pan-JAK inhibitor, 5-10 mg twice daily. This receptor was obtained from a human donor with alopecia areata. This sample comprised CD4+ T cells sorted from blood, obtained at week 4, from a patient treated with tofacitinib.

The CDR3 DNA is TGTGCCTGGAGCCTCGGGGAAAGTCCCCTCCACTTT. It translates to CAWSLGESPLHF. The chain links TRBV30 to TRBJ1-6; D call uncertain. This CDR3 is built from 12 residues. The germline CDR1 and CDR2 sequences are GTSNPN and SVGIG (reference sequence). The V end lost 3 bases, the J end lost 13 bases, and 13 bases lay between the germline ends.